The T cell receptor (beta chain) described here comes from a study of blood T cell repertoires in COVID-19. Some clones are missing from TCRdb's copy, which holds only in-frame ones; the method was immunoSEQ multiplex PCR. The sample consists of about 480,000 clones, roughly 90% of them appearing once. V gave up 3 bases and J gave up 8 bases; unmatched junction bases: 8. The length of the CDR3 is 15 residues. Germline values: CDR1 SGHNT, CDR2 YENEEA. This chain uses TRBV11-3 with TRBJ2-1; TRBD2 matches 9 bases. The receptor comes from a woman between 40 and 50 years old who had recovered from COVID-19. Material for sequencing was PBMCs or T cells enriched from blood (not recorded which). The CDR3 nucleotides are TGTGCCAGCAGCTTCCAGACTAGCGGAGGACATGAGCAGTTCTTC. It encodes CASSFQTSGGHEQFF.